A single sample gave rise to the 29 T cell receptor beta chains below, sequenced in a study of shared clonotypes between healthy human individuals. Only in-frame clones appear in the TCRdb table, and some are missing; sequencing was by immunoSEQ multiplex PCR. The sample consists of some 660,000 clones, approximately 73% of them appearing once. The specimen was memory CD4+ T cells sorted from blood. Described subset: CD45RA-negative fraction. The receptors originated from a woman in her thirties in good health.

The genes are TRBV25-1 and TRBJ1-3; D unresolved. Trimming shortened V by 5 bases and J by 3 bases, and 2 bases separated the two germline ends. The CDR3 spans 11 residues. Germline V gene lookup returns CDR1 MGHDK and CDR2 SYGVNS. CDR3 amino acids: CASSFGNTIYF. In nucleotides, the CDR3 is TGTGCCAGCAGTTTTGGAAACACCATATATTTT.

The chain employs TRBV28 and TRBJ1-2; D ambiguous. Trimming stripped 4 bases from V and 3 bases from J, with 15 bases between. The V gene's germline CDR1 is MDHEN and CDR2 SYDVKM. The CDR3 covers 15 residues. CDR3 sequence (DNA): TGTGCCAGCAGTTCTGGGGTGGCAGCTTACTATGGCTACACCTTC. Amino acid sequence: CASSSGVAAYYGYTF.

This clone appeared a single time. The rearrangement uses TRBV29-1 and TRBJ1-1; D is possibly TRBD1 (5 bases). This CDR3 is 14 amino acids long. The germline V and J ends were trimmed by 1 base and 1 base, with 10 bases remaining between them. CDR1 and CDR2 (germline): SQVTM, ANQGSEA. The CDR3 sequence is CSVEGQLKNTEAFF. CDR3 bases: TGCAGCGTTGAAGGACAGCTTAAGAACACTGAAGCTTTCTTT.

Comment on this clone: One end of the junction fails to match germline, which may point to a read error. The rearrangement links TRBV19 to TRBJ2-5; tentatively, D is TRBD2 (6 bases). Germline-derived CDR1 and CDR2 are LNHDA and SQIVND (reference sequence). This CDR3 contains 13 residues. In DNA form, the CDR3 reads TGTGCCAGCAGTAAAGCGGGTCAAGAGACCCAGTACTTC. It translates to CASSKAGQETQYF.

The chain combines TRBV14 with TRBJ1-1, with a tentative D call TRBD1 (5 bases). The CDR3 runs to 12 residues. The germline CDR1 and CDR2 sequences are SGHDN and FVKESK. Trimming stripped 6 bases from V and 10 bases from J, with 15 bases between. CDR3 residues: CASSQSSGGAFF. The CDR3 bases are TGTGCCAGCAGTCAATCCTCTGGGGGAGCTTTCTTT.

V gene TRBV6-6 combines with J gene TRBJ2-1; tentative D call: TRBD2 (6 bases). The CDR3 runs to 15 residues. Germline values: CDR1 MNHNY, CDR2 SVGAGI (reference sequence). V was cut by 5 bases and J by 8 bases, with 19 bases left in between. Here the CDR3 DNA reads TGTGCCAGCAGTCAGACTAGAGATATTGGCGATGAGCAGTTCTTC. The encoded protein is CASSQTRDIGDEQFF.

The rearrangement joins TRBV19 to TRBJ1-2, with a possible D match to TRBD1 (6 bases). Germline values: CDR1 LNHDA, CDR2 SQIVND (reference sequence). The CDR3 has 17 residues. Trimming took off 4 bases at V and 2 bases at J, with 20 bases between the two ends. CDR3 bases: TGTGCCAGTAGTAGCGGGGGCAGGGGACACAAGAACTATGGCTACACCTTC. This translates into CASSSGGRGHKNYGYTF.

This clone was observed a handful of times. The J gene is TRBJ2-7, the V gene TRBV10-1, with D possibly called TRBD1 or TRBD2 (5 bases each). The CDR3 contains 13 residues. V was cut by 2 bases and J by 8 bases, with 13 bases left in between. Germline V gives CDR1 WNHNN, CDR2 SYGVQD (reference sequence). The CDR3: CASSEGTYDKQYF. The CDR3 DNA reads TGCGCCAGCAGTGAGGGGACCTACGATAAGCAGTACTTC.

This clone was recorded only once. This chain links TRBV11-2 with TRBJ2-2; D might be TRBD1 (6 bases). Between the trimmed V and J ends, which lost 1 base and 7 bases, there was a span of 13 bases. This CDR3 has 15 amino acids. Germline V CDR1 and CDR2: SGHAT, FQNNGV. The CDR3, as DNA: TGTGCCAGCAGCTTAGTTTCAGGGGCAATCGGGGAGCTGTTTTTT. Translating gives CASSLVSGAIGELFF.

V gene TRBV28 combines with J gene TRBJ2-7; 9 nucleotides match TRBD1. The CDR3 runs 13 residues. In germline, CDR1 is MDHEN, CDR2 SYDVKM. Unmatched junction bases numbered 7, after V lost 8 bases and J lost 5 bases. DNA for the CDR3: TGTGCCAGCCGCCGGGACAGGGTTAACGAGCAGTACTTC. Translating it yields CASRRDRVNEQYF.

This chain joins TRBV28 and TRBJ2-7; D is unclear. Germline V gene data show CDR1 as MDHEN and CDR2 as SYDVKM. The CDR3 extends over 11 amino acids. V was cut by 7 bases and J by 3 bases, with 7 bases left in between. The CDR3 loop reads CASTYNYEQYF. The CDR3 nucleotides read TGTGCCAGCACCTATAACTACGAGCAGTACTTC.

This clone appeared a single time. The chain uses TRBV19 and TRBJ2-7; D perhaps matches TRBD1 (5 bases). This CDR3 region has 15 residues. Per the germline V gene, CDR1 is LNHDA and CDR2 is SQIVND (reference sequence). With 6 bases removed from V and 2 bases from J, the gap between germline ends came to 17 bases. CDR3 nucleotides: TGTGCCAGTAGATTTATCGACAGAGCGACCTACGAGCAGTACTTC. Its translation is CASRFIDRATYEQYF.

The rearrangement uses TRBV7-9 and TRBJ2-1; D unresolved. The CDR3 runs to 15 residues. The germline V and J ends were trimmed by 1 base and 2 bases, with 9 bases remaining between them. Per the germline V gene, CDR1 is SEHNR and CDR2 is FQNEAQ (reference sequence). This CDR3 reads CASSLGEGAYNEQFF. In DNA form, the CDR3 reads TGTGCCAGCAGCTTAGGAGAAGGCGCCTACAATGAGCAGTTCTTC. The entire variable domain, with the rest obtained from reference TRBV7-9 and TRBJ2-1, is as follows: DTGVSQNPRHKITKRGQNVTFRCDPISEHNRLYWYRQTLGQGPEFLTYFQNEAQLEKSRLLSDRFSAERPKGSFSTLEIQRTEQGDSAMYLCASSLGEGAYNEQFFGPGTRLTVL.

This chain links TRBV7-9 with TRBJ2-2; D is undetermined. CDR1 and CDR2 (germline): SEHNR, FQNEAQ (reference sequence). The ends were cut back, 2 bases at V and 4 bases at J, with 11 bases in the middle. This CDR3 contains 15 residues. Here the CDR3 DNA reads TGTGCCAGCAGCTTACGGCTTGAGGTCACCGGGGAGCTGTTTTTT. Its protein product is CASSLRLEVTGELFF.

The chain carries TRBV4-1 and TRBJ2-3; possible D gene TRBD2, 6 bases. V dropped 5 bases and J dropped 2 bases, with 17 bases sitting between them. Germline loops: CDR1 MGHRA, CDR2 YSYEKL. The CDR3 totals 16 residues. CDR3 amino acids: CASSTNVGRPTDTQYF. The DNA of the CDR3 is TGCGCCAGCAGCACGAACGTGGGGAGGCCCACAGATACGCAGTATTTT.

The chain is built from TRBV5-6 and TRBJ1-2, with 7 bases identical to TRBD1. V gave up 5 bases and J gave up 0 bases; unmatched junction bases: 19. This CDR3 has 19 residues. Germline-derived CDR1 and CDR2 are SGHDT and YYEEEE. The CDR3 reads CASSSIPGTEKAANYGYTF. CDR3 nucleotides: TGTGCCAGCAGTTCAATCCCCGGGACAGAAAAAGCAGCTAACTATGGCTACACCTTC.

The count of this clone is one. This chain links TRBV13 with TRBJ2-7; no clear D gene. V gave up 3 bases and J gave up 0 bases, with 9 bases separating them. The CDR3 is made up of 14 amino acids. CDR1 is PRHDT, CDR2 FYEKMQ, per germline (reference sequence). The CDR3: CASSFHESSYEQYF. As DNA, the CDR3 is TGTGCCAGCAGCTTTCACGAGAGCTCCTACGAGCAGTACTTC.

The CDR3 loop is CASSEDRHRGYTF. The CDR3 DNA reads as TGTGCCAGCAGTGAAGACAGGCATCGAGGCTACACCTTC. The V gene is TRBV6-1, the J gene TRBJ1-2; D may be TRBD1 (5 bases). V lost 1 base, J lost 8 bases, and 11 bases lay in between. The germline V gene encodes CDR1 MNHNS and CDR2 SASEGT. The CDR3 contains 13 residues.

J is TRBJ2-1 and V is TRBV28, with D uncertain. CDR3 size: 13 residues. The V end was cut by 7 bases, the J end by 8 bases, with 15 bases between. Germline V gene lookup returns CDR1 MDHEN and CDR2 SYDVKM. CDR3 DNA: TGTGCCAGCATCGAAGGAAGTGCCGATGAGCAGTTCTTC. It encodes CASIEGSADEQFF.

V usage is TRBV28 and J usage is TRBJ1-5; TRBD1 aligns across 10 bases. CDR3 size: 16 residues. Germline trimming cut 6 bases from V and 2 bases from J; bases unmatched to any gene: 7. In germline, CDR1 is MDHEN, CDR2 SYDVKM. CDR3 DNA sequence: TGTGCCAGCAGGACAGGGGGCGGGGGAGGCAATCAGCCCCAGCATTTT. Encoded protein: CASRTGGGGGNQPQHF.

About this clone: At the DNA level, this CDR3 is encoded by other sequences in the same sample as well. V usage is TRBV6-5 and J usage is TRBJ1-2; the D is unclear. V dropped 6 bases and J dropped 1 base, with 9 bases sitting between them. The CDR3 has 13 amino acids. Germline lookup yields CDR1 MNHEY and CDR2 SVGAGI. This chain's CDR3 is CASSLDLNYGYTF. CDR3 coding DNA: TGTGCCAGCAGCTTAGACCTTAACTATGGCTACACCTTC.

A remark on this clone: Because it lacks the conserved phenylalanine or tryptophan at the end, this CDR3 is likely a read error. The limits of the CDR3 on the DNA are not certain, so only TCRdb's listed CDR3 is given. This sequence joins TRBV7-3 and TRBJ2-7; TRBD2 is taken as the D call from the table, unchecked against the DNA. The CDR3 length equals 11 residues, ends included. CDR1 is SGHTA, CDR2 FQGTGA, per germline. This CDR3 reads CASSLRERVRL.

This sequence joins TRBV29-1 and TRBJ1-1; D is unresolved. The CDR3 totals 12 residues. Germline assignment: CDR1 SQVTM and CDR2 ANQGSEA. Trimming stripped 4 bases from V and 1 base from J, with 7 bases between. The CDR3 DNA sequence: TGCAGCGTTGGTCAAGCGAACACTGAAGCTTTCTTT. This sequence encodes CSVGQANTEAFF.

The rearrangement uses TRBV29-1 and TRBJ1-3; no firm D call. Per the germline V gene, CDR1 is SQVTM and CDR2 is ANQGSEA. The CDR3 totals 16 residues. V gave up 3 bases and J gave up 7 bases, with 22 bases separating them. The CDR3 reads CSVEAFDAGTRNTIYF. CDR3 DNA: TGCAGCGTTGAGGCTTTTGATGCGGGAACCAGGAACACCATATATTTT.

The gene calls are TRBV19 and TRBJ2-1, with TRBD2 matching over 7 bases. This CDR3 region has 14 residues. CDR1 is LNHDA and CDR2 is SQIVND in the germline V gene (reference sequence). V lost 3 bases and J lost 6; bases outside the gene matches: 5. In DNA form, the CDR3 reads TGTGCCAGTAGTATGGAGCTAGCGGCCAATGAGCAGTTCTTC. Amino acids: CASSMELAANEQFF.

The sample holds one count of this clone. The gene calls are TRBV2 and TRBJ2-5; a weak D match, TRBD2 (5 bases). The germline V and J ends were trimmed by 7 bases and 5 bases, with 17 bases remaining between them. CDR1 and CDR2 (germline): SNHLY, FYNNEI. The CDR3 runs 14 residues. CDR3 residues: CASTRGSGEETQYF. The CDR3 DNA follows: TGTGCCAGCACGCGTGGGAGTGGGGAGGAGACCCAGTACTTC. Based on the CDR3 plus reference TRBV2 and TRBJ2-5, the full variable domain is EPEVTQTPSHQVTQMGQEVILRCVPISNHLYFYWYRQILGQKVEFLVSFYNNEISEKSEIFDDQFSVERPDGSNFTLKIRSTKLEDSAMYFCASTRGSGEETQYFGPGTRLLVL.

This clone has more than one count but fewer than ten. This chain connects TRBV2 to TRBJ1-6, with TRBD1 matching 12 bases. Trimming took 5 bases from V and 9 from J; bases not matched to a gene: 5. Per germline, CDR1 SNHLY and CDR2 FYNNEI. The CDR3 length is 15 residues. This CDR3 reads CASSTPGQGASPLHF. CDR3 coding DNA: TGTGCCAGCAGTACACCGGGACAGGGGGCTTCACCCCTCCACTTT.

This clone was detected once. The chain links TRBV28 to TRBJ1-1, with a weak D call TRBD1 (6 bases). The CDR3 is made up of 14 amino acids. Trimming pared 2 bases from V and 4 bases from J, leaving 11 bases between. CDR1 MDHEN and CDR2 SYDVKM come from the germline V gene. In DNA, the CDR3 is TGTGCCAGCAGTTTACCACAGGGTGGCACTGAAGCTTTCTTT. It codes for CASSLPQGGTEAFF. Looking up the rest from reference TRBV28 and TRBJ1-1 gives the full variable domain: DVKVTQSSRYLVKRTGEKVFLECVQDMDHENMFWYRQDPGLGLRLIYFSYDVKMKEKGDIPEGYSVSREKKERFSLILESASTNQTSMYLCASSLPQGGTEAFFGQGTRLTVV.

The gene calls are TRBV6-5 and TRBJ2-7; D might be TRBD2 (5 bases). V shed 5 bases and J shed 4 bases, with 15 bases lying between them. The CDR3 spans 14 residues. Germline V gives CDR1 MNHEY, CDR2 SVGAGI. CDR3 protein: CASSKRRDTYEQYF. The CDR3 DNA follows: TGTGCCAGCAGTAAGCGACGGGATACATACGAGCAGTACTTC.